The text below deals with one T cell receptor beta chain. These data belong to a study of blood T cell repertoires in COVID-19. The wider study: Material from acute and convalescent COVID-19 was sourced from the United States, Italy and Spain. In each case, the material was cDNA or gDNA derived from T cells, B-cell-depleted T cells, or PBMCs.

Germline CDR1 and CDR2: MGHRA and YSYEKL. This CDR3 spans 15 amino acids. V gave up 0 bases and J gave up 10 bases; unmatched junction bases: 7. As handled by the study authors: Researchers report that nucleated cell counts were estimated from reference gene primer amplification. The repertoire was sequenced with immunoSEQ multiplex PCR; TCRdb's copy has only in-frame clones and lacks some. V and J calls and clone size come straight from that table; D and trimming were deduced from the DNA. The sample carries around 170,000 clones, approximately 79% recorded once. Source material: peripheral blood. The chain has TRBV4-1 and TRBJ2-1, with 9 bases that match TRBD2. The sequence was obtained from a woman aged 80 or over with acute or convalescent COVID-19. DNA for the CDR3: TGCGCCAGCAGCCAAGATCCAGCGGGAGGTCCCGAGCAGTTCTTC. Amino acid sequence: CASSQDPAGGPEQFF.